This T cell receptor (beta chain) is from a study of control samples from healthy donors and cancer patients. The repertoire was sequenced with immunoSEQ multiplex PCR; TCRdb's copy has only in-frame clones and lacks some. Altogether 130,000 or so clones are present, around 87% being singletons, with the ten largest covering around 3%. This CDR3 region has 12 residues. V was clipped by 1 base and J by 9 bases, with 9 bases between them. The sequenced sample consisted of blood. This sequence joins TRBV12-3 or TRBV12-4 and TRBJ1-1; D not resolved. The sequence was obtained from a man in his 60s in good health. The CDR3 here is CASSLVGAQAFF. DNA for the CDR3: TGTGCCAGCAGTTTAGTGGGAGCTCAAGCTTTCTTT.